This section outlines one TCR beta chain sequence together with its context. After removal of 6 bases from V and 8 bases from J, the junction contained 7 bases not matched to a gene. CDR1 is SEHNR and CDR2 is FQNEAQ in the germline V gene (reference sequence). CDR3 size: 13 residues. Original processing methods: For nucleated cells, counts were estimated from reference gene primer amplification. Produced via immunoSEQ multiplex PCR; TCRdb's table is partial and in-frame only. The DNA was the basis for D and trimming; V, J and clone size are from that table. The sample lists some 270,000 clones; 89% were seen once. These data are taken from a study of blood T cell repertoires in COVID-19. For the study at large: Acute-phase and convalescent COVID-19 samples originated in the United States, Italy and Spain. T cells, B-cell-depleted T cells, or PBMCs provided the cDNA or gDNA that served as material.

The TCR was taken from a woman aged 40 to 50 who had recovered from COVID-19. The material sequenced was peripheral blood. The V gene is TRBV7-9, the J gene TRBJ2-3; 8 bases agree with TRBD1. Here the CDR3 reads CASRGTGFPTQYF. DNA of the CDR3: TGTGCCAGCAGAGGGACAGGTTTTCCTACGCAGTATTTT. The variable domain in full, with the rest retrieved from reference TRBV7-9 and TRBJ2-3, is DTGVSQNPRHKITKRGQNVTFRCDPISEHNRLYWYRQTLGQGPEFLTYFQNEAQLEKSRLLSDRFSAERPKGSFSTLEIQRTEQGDSAMYLCASRGTGFPTQYFGPGTRLTVL.